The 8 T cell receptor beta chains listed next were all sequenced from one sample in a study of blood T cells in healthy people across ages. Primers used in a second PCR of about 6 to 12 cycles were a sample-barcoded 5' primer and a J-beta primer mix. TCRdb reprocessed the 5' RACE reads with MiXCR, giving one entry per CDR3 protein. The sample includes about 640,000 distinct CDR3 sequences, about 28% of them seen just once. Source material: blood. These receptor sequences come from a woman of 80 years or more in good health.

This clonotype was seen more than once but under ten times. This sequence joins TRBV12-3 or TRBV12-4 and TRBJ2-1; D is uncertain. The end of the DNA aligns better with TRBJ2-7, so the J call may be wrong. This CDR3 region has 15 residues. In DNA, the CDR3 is TGTGCCAGCAGTTTCCTTAGTGGGTCCTACAATGAGCAGTACTTC. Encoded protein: CASSFLSGSYNEQYF.

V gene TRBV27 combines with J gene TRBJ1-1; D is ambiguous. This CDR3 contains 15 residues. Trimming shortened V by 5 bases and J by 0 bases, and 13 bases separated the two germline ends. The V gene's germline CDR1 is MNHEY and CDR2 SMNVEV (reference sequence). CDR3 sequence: CASSPSRTVNTEAFF. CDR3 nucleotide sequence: TGTGCCAGCAGTCCTTCTCGGACGGTGAACACTGAAGCTTTCTTT.

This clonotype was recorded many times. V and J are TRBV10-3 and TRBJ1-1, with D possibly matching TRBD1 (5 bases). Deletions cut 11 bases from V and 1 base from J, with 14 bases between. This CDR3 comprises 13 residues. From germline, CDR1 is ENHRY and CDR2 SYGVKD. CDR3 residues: CAPPRGGNTEAFF. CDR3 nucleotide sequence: TGTGCCCCACCCCGGGGGGGGAACACTGAAGCTTTCTTT.

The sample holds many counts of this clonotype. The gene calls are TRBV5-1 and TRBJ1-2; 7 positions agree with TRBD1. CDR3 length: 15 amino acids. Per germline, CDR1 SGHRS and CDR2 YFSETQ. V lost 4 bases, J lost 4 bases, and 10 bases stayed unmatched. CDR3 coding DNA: TGCGCCAGCAGCCCCGGGACAGCCGCCGGCTATGGCTACACCTTC. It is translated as CASSPGTAAGYGYTF.

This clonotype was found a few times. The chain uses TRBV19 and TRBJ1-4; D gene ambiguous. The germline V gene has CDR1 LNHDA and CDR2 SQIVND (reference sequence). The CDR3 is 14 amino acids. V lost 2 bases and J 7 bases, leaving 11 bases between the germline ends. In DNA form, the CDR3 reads TGTGCCAGTAGTATACAACAAAGAGGTGAAAAACTGTTTTTT. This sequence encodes CASSIQQRGEKLFF.

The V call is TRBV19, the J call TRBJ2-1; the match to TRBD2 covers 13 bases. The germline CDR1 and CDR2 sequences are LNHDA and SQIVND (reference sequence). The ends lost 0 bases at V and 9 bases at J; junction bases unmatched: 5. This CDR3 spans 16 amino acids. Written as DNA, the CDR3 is TGTGCCAGTAGTATAGATAAGGGACTAGCGGGGAGTGAGCAGTTCTTC. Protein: CASSIDKGLAGSEQFF.

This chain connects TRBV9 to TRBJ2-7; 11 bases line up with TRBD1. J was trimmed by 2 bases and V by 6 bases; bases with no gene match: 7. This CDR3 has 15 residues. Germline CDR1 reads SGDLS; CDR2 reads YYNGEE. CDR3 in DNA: TGTGCCAGCACCCCGACGGGACAGGGGGCCTACGAGCAGTACTTC. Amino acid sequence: CASTPTGQGAYEQYF.

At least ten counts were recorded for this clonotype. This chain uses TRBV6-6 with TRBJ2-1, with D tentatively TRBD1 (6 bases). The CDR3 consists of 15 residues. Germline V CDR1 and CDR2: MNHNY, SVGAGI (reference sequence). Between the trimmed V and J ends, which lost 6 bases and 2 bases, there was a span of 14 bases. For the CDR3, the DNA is TGTGCCAGCAGCCTACAGGGCGTTGCCTACAATGAGCAGTTCTTC. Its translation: CASSLQGVAYNEQFF.